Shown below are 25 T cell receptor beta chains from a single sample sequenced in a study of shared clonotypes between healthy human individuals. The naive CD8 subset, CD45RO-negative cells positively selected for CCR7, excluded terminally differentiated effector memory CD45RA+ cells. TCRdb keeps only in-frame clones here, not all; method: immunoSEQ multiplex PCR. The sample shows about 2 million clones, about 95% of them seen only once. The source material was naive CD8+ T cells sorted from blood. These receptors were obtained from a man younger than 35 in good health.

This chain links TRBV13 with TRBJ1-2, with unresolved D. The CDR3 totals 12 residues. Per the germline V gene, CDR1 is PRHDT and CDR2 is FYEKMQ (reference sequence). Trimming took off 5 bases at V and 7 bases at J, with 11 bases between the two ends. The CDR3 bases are TGTGCCAGCAGCACTGGCAGTGGTGGCTACACCTTC. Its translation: CASSTGSGGYTF.

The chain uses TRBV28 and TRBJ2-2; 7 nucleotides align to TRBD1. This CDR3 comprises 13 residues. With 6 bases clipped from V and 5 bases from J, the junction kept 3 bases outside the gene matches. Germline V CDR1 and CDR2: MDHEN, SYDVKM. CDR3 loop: CASSTDRTGELFF. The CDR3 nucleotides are TGTGCCAGCAGCACGGACAGGACCGGGGAGCTGTTTTTT.

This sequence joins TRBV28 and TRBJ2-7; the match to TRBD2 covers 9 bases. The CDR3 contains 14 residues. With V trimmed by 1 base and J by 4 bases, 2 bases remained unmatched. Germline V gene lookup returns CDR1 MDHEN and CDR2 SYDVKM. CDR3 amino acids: CASSLSAGGYEQYF. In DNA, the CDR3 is TGTGCCAGCAGTTTATCGGCGGGGGGGTACGAGCAGTACTTC.

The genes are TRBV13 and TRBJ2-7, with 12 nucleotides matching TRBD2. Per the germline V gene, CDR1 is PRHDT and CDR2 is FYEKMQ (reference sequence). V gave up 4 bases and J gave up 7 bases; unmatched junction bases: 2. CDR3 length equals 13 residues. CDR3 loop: CASSWTSGVEQYF. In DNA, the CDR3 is TGTGCCAGCAGCTGGACTAGCGGGGTTGAGCAGTACTTC. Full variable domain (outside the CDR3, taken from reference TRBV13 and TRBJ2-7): AAGVIQSPRHLIKEKRETATLKCYPIPRHDTVYWYQQGPGQDPQFLISFYEKMQSDKGSIPDRFSAQQFSDYHSELNMSSLELGDSALYFCASSWTSGVEQYFGPGTRLTVT.

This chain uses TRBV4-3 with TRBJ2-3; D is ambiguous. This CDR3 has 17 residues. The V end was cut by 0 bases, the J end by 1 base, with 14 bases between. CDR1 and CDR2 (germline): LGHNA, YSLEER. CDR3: CASSQDTKLDRTDTQYF. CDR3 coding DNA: TGCGCCAGCAGCCAAGATACTAAGTTAGACCGCACAGATACGCAGTATTTT.

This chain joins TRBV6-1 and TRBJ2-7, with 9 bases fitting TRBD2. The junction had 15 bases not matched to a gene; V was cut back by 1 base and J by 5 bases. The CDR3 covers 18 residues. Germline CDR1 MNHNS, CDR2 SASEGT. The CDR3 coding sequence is TGTGCCAGCAGTGAAGATGATTTTAAATGGCGGGAGGGCGACGAGCAGTACTTC. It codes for CASSEDDFKWREGDEQYF.

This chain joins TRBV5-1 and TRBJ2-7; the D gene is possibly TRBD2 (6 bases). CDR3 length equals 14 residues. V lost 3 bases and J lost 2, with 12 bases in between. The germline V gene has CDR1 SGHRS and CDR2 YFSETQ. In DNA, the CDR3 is TGCGCCAGCAGCTCCGGAGGGGAAGCCTACGAGCAGTACTTC. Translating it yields CASSSGGEAYEQYF.

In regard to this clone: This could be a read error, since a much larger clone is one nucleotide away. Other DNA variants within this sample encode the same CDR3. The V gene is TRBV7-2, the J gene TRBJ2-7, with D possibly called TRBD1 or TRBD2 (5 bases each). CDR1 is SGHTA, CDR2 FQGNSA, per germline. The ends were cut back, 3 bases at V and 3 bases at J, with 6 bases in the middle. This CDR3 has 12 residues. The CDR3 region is CASSLGVYEQYF. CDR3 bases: TGTGCCAGCAGCTTGGGGGTCTACGAGCAGTACTTC.

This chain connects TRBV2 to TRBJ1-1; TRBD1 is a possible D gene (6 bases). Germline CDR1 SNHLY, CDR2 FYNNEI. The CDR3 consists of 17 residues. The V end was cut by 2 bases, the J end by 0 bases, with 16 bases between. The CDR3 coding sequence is TGTGCCAGCAGTGAAACGACCTGGACAGACATGAACACTGAAGCTTTCTTT. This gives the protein CASSETTWTDMNTEAFF.

CDR3 bases: TGTGCCAGCAGCCCAGCGGGAGGGACCTACAATGAGCAGTTCTTC. Translated, it gives CASSPAGGTYNEQFF. V usage is TRBV4-2 and J usage is TRBJ2-1; TRBD2 agrees at 10 bases. Looked up from germline, CDR1 is LGHNA and CDR2 is YNFKEQ. With V trimmed by 4 bases and J by 2 bases, 2 bases remained unmatched. This CDR3 is built from 15 residues.

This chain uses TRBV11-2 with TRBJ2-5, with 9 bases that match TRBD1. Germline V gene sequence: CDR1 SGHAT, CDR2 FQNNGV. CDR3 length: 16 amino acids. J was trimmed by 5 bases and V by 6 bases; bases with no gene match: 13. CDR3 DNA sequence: TGTGCCAGCAGATTCACCGGGACAGGGAATGGGGAGACCCAGTACTTC. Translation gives CASRFTGTGNGETQYF.

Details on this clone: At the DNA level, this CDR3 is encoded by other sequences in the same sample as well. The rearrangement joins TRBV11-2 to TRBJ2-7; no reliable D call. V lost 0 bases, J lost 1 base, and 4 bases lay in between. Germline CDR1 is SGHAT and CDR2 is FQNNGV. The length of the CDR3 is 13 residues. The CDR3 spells CASSLEGSYEQYF. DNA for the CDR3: TGTGCCAGCAGCTTAGAAGGGTCCTACGAGCAGTACTTC. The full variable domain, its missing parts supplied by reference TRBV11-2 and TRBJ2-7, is EAGVAQSPRYKIIEKRQSVAFWCNPISGHATLYWYQQILGQGPKLLIQFQNNGVVDDSQLPKDRFSAERLKGVDSTLKIQPAKLEDSAVYLCASSLEGSYEQYFGPGTRLTVT.

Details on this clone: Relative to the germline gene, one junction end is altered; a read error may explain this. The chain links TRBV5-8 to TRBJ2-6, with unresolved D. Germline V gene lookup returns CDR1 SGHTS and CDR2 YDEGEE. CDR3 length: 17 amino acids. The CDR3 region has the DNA TGTGCCAGCATTTCAAGTCATCCCACAAAGTCGGGCCAACGTCCTGACTTC. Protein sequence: CASISSHPTKSGQRPDF.

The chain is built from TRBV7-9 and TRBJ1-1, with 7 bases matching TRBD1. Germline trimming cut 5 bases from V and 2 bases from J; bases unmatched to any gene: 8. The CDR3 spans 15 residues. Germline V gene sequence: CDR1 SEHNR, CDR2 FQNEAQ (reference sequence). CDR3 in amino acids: CASSGIGQVNTEAFF. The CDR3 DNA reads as TGTGCCAGCAGCGGGATCGGACAGGTAAACACTGAAGCTTTCTTT.

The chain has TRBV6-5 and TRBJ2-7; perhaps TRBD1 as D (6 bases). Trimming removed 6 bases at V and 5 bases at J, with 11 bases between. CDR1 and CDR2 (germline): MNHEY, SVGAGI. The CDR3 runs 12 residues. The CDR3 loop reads CASSQPGDEQYF. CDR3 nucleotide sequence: TGTGCCAGCAGCCAGCCAGGGGACGAGCAGTACTTC.

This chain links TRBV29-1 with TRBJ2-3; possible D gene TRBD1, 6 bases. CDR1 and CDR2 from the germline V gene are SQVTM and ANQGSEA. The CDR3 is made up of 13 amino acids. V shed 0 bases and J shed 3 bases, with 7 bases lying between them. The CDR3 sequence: CSVEEGGTDTQYF. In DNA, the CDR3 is TGCAGCGTTGAAGAAGGGGGTACAGATACGCAGTATTTT.

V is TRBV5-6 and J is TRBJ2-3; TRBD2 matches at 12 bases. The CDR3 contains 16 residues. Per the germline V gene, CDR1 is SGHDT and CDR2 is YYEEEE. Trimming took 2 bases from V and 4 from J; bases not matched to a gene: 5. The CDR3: CASSFSTSGSSDTQYF. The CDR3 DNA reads TGTGCCAGCAGCTTTTCGACTAGCGGGAGTTCAGATACGCAGTATTTT.

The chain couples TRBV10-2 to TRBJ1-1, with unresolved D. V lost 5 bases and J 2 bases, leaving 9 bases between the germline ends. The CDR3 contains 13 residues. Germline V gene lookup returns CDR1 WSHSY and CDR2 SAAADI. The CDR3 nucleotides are TGCGCCAGCAGTTCCCTAGATAACACTGAAGCTTTCTTT. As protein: CASSSLDNTEAFF.

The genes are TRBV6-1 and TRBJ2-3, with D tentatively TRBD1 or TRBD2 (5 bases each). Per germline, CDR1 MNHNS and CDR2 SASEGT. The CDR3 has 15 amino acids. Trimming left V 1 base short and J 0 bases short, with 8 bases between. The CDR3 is CASSEVGASTDTQYF. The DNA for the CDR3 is TGTGCCAGCAGTGAAGTCGGGGCGAGCACAGATACGCAGTATTTT.

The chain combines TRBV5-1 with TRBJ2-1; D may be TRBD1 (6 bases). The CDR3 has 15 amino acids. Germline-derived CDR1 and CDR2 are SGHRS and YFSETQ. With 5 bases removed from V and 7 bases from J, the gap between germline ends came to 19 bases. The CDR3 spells CASRLQGDLWNEQFF. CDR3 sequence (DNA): TGCGCCAGCAGATTACAGGGAGACCTGTGGAATGAGCAGTTCTTC.

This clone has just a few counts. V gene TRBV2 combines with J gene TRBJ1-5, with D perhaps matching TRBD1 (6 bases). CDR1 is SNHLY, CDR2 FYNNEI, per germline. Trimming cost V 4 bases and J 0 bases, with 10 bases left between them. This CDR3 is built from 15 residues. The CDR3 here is CASSGGGDSNQPQHF. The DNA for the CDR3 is TGTGCCAGCAGTGGAGGGGGGGATAGCAATCAGCCCCAGCATTTT.

This CDR3 is CASRNGQLRLETQYF. In nucleotides, the CDR3 is TGTGCCAGCAGAAACGGACAGCTCCGGTTAGAGACCCAGTACTTC. J is TRBJ2-5 and V is TRBV2; TRBD1 is a possible D gene (6 bases). The CDR3 has 15 residues. Germline V CDR1 and CDR2: SNHLY, FYNNEI. The germline V and J ends were trimmed by 6 bases and 4 bases, with 18 bases remaining between them.

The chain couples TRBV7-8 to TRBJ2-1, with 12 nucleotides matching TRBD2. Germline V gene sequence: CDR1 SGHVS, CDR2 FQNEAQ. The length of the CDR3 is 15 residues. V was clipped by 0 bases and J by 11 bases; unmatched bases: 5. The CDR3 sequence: CASSLALTSGGQQFF. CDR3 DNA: TGTGCCAGCAGCTTAGCATTGACTAGCGGGGGTCAGCAGTTCTTC.

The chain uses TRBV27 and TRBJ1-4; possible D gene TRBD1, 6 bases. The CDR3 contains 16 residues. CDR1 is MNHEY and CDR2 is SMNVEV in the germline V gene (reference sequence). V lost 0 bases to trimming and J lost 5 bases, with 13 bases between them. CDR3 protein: CASSLSIGQRNEKLFF. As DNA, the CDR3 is TGTGCCAGCAGTTTATCGATAGGACAGAGAAATGAAAAACTGTTTTTT.

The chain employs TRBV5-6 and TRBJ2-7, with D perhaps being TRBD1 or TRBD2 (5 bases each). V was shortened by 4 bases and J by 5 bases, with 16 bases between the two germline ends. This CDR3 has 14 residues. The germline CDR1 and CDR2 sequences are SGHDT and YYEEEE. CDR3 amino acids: CASSPPGASHEQYF. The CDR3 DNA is TGTGCCAGCAGCCCCCCCGGGGCAAGCCACGAGCAGTACTTC.